The source of this T cell receptor (beta chain) is a study of blood T cell repertoires in COVID-19. Across the study: The samples span acute and convalescent COVID-19 from the United States, Italy and Spain.

The CDR3 totals 16 residues. Germline V gives CDR1 SGHTA, CDR2 FQGTGA. Losses at the gene ends were 4 bases for V and 10 bases for J; bases not matched to a gene: 9. The assay was immunoSEQ multiplex PCR, and TCRdb's table has in-frame clones only and misses some. The table shows 90,000 to 140,000 clones, with roughly 87% occurring only once. Source material: peripheral blood. V is TRBV7-3 and J is TRBJ2-1; 14 positions match TRBD2. The source is a man aged 50-60 years with acute or convalescent COVID-19. The CDR3 reads CASSSGLAGVRDEQFF. CDR3 DNA sequence: TGTGCCAGCAGCTCGGGACTAGCGGGAGTACGGGACGAGCAGTTCTTC.